This TCR beta chain is drawn from a study of graft-versus-host responses after intestinal transplantation. Clones were read by immunoSEQ multiplex PCR, and TCRdb kept only the in-frame ones, dropping some. The sample includes some 18,000 clones, over 35% of them seen just once. This clone showed up just a few times. From germline, CDR1 is KGHSH and CDR2 LQKENI. Trimming removed 1 base from V and 6 bases from J, with 13 bases in between. This CDR3 is 14 amino acids long. The chain couples TRBV18 to TRBJ2-7; D uncertain. The specimen comprised alloreactive CD4+ T cells from a mixed lymphocyte reaction culture, sampled before intestinal transplant. Subset specified: CFSE-low proliferating T cells sorted from roughly six-day pre-transplant mixed lymphocyte reaction (GvH or HvG direction). This sequence originates from a human patient who received an intestinal transplant. CDR3 residues: CASSPRQAVGEQYF. CDR3 sequence (DNA): TGTGCCAGCTCACCACGCCAGGCTGTGGGCGAGCAGTACTTC. Complete variable domain (other parts from reference TRBV18 and TRBJ2-7): NAGVMQNPRHLVRRRGQEARLRCSPMKGHSHVYWYRQLPEEGLKFMVYLQKENIIDESGMPKERFSAEFPKEGPSILRIQQVVRGDSAAYFCASSPRQAVGEQYFGPGTRLTVT.